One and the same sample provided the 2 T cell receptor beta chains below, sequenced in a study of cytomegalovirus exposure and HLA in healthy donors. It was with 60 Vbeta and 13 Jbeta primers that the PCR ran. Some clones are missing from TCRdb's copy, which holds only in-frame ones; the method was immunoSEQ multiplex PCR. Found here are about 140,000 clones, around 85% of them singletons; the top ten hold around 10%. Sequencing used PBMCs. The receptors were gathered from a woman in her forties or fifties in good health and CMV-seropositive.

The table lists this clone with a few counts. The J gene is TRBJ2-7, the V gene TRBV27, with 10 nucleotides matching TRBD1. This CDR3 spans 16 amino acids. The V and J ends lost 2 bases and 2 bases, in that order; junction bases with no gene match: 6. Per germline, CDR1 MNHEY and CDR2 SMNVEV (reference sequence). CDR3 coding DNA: TGTGCCAGCAGTTTAACGGGGACAGGGGTCGCCTACGAGCAGTACTTC. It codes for CASSLTGTGVAYEQYF.

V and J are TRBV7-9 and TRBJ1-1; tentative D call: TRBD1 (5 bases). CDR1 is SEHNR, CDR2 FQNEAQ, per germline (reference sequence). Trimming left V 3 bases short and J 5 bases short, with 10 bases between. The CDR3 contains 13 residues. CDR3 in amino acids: CASSFDSTTEAFF. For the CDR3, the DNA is TGTGCCAGCAGCTTTGACAGTACAACTGAAGCTTTCTTT. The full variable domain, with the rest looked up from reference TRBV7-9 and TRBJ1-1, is DTGVSQNPRHKITKRGQNVTFRCDPISEHNRLYWYRQTLGQGPEFLTYFQNEAQLEKSRLLSDRFSAERPKGSFSTLEIQRTEQGDSAMYLCASSFDSTTEAFFGQGTRLTVV.